Following are 19 T cell receptor beta chains from one sample sequenced in a study of PD-1 blockade in classical Hodgkin lymphoma. The assay was immunoSEQ multiplex PCR, and TCRdb's table has in-frame clones only and misses some. This table holds fewer than 75,000 clones, about 88% found once. Relapses following autologous stem cell transplantation were seen in all patients, with brentuximab vedotin exposure varying. The sample was peripheral blood mononuclear cells (PBMCs), taken before the second cycle of nivolumab. The receptors derive from a human donor with classical Hodgkin lymphoma.

This clone was detected only once. The chain uses TRBV6-5 and TRBJ1-3; 8 bases map to TRBD1. This CDR3 contains 15 residues. Unmatched junction bases numbered 4, after V lost 6 bases and J lost 0 bases. Germline V lookup: CDR1 MNHEY, CDR2 SVGAGI. The CDR3 DNA follows: TGTGCCAGCAGCAAGGGACAGGTCTCTGGAAACACCATATATTTT. As protein: CASSKGQVSGNTIYF.

The chain recombines TRBV19 with TRBJ1-5; D perhaps matches TRBD1 (5 bases). Trimming removed 5 bases from V and 8 bases from J, with 10 bases in between. Germline lookup yields CDR1 LNHDA and CDR2 SQIVND (reference sequence). The CDR3 contains 12 residues. The CDR3 reads CASSAAREPQHF. CDR3 sequence (DNA): TGTGCCAGTAGTGCAGCCAGGGAGCCCCAGCATTTT.

The chain employs TRBV28 and TRBJ1-1; no reliable D call. V was clipped by 7 bases and J by 4 bases, with 10 bases between them. Germline CDR1 is MDHEN and CDR2 is SYDVKM. This CDR3 is built from 12 residues. The CDR3 sequence: CASTGGGTEAFF. The CDR3 DNA sequence: TGTGCCAGCACGGGTGGCGGCACTGAAGCTTTCTTT.

V gene TRBV7-9 combines with J gene TRBJ2-4, with TRBD2 as a possible D gene (6 bases). The CDR3 consists of 15 residues. Trimming cost V 5 bases and J 3 bases, with 14 bases left between them. Germline CDR1 is SEHNR and CDR2 is FQNEAQ (reference sequence). The CDR3 DNA is TGTGCCAGCAGCCGGGAGCCGTTAGGCAAAAACATTCAGTACTTC. It is translated as CASSREPLGKNIQYF.

The V call is TRBV5-1, the J call TRBJ1-2, with a possible D match to TRBD1 (6 bases). V lost 0 bases and J lost 0, with 9 bases in between. CDR1 is SGHRS, CDR2 YFSETQ, per germline. The CDR3 sequence is 15 residues long. The DNA of the CDR3 is TGCGCCAGCAGCTTGGACAGGGTCACTAACTATGGCTACACCTTC. As protein: CASSLDRVTNYGYTF.

This chain uses TRBV7-9 with TRBJ2-4; D unresolved. This CDR3 has 15 residues. CDR1 and CDR2 (germline): SEHNR, FQNEAQ (reference sequence). Trimming cost V 0 bases and J 0 bases, with 6 bases left between them. The CDR3 coding sequence is TGTGCCAGCAGCTTAGCAGGTATAGCCAAAAACATTCAGTACTTC. Its protein product is CASSLAGIAKNIQYF.

This clone was counted between two and nine times. This chain connects TRBV29-1 to TRBJ1-2, with 10 bases matching TRBD1. The ends lost 7 bases at V and 8 bases at J; junction bases unmatched: 13. CDR1 and CDR2 (germline): SQVTM, ANQGSEA. This CDR3 comprises 14 residues. The CDR3 loop is CSAASGTGVNGYTF. The CDR3 coding sequence is TGCAGCGCAGCTAGCGGGACAGGGGTTAACGGCTACACCTTC. Drawing the rest from reference TRBV29-1 and TRBJ1-2, the complete variable domain is SAVISQKPSRDICQRGTSLTIQCQVDSQVTMMFWYRQQPGQSLTLIATANQGSEATYESGFVIDKFPISRPNLTFSTLTVSNMSPEDSSIYLCSAASGTGVNGYTFGSGTRLTVV.

V gene TRBV6-5 combines with J gene TRBJ1-6, with 9 positions matching TRBD1. Germline V CDR1 and CDR2: MNHEY, SVGAGI. The ends lost 3 bases at V and 8 bases at J; junction bases unmatched: 5. The CDR3 extends over 15 amino acids. In DNA form, the CDR3 reads TGTGCCAGCAGTTATGCGGGACAGGGAGATTCACCCCTCCACTTT. Its translation is CASSYAGQGDSPLHF.

The chain recombines TRBV25-1 with TRBJ1-1; D not resolved. The length of the CDR3 is 15 residues. V gave up 3 bases and J gave up 0 bases, with 11 bases separating them. CDR1 and CDR2 from the germline V gene are MGHDK and SYGVNS. CDR3: CASSERVGMNTEAFF. CDR3 DNA sequence: TGTGCCAGCAGTGAGCGGGTGGGGATGAACACTGAAGCTTTCTTT.

The rearrangement joins TRBV6-6 to TRBJ2-7; 9 nucleotides agree with TRBD1. V shed 4 bases, J shed 3 bases, and the junction held 4 bases outside the gene matches. Germline assignment: CDR1 MNHNY and CDR2 SVGAGI (reference sequence). This CDR3 spans 14 amino acids. The CDR3 protein is CASSSRDRVYEQYF. The CDR3 coding sequence is TGTGCCAGCAGTTCCCGGGACAGGGTCTACGAGCAGTACTTC.

The chain joins TRBV5-1 to TRBJ1-5, with D hard to call. This CDR3 region has 14 residues. V dropped 0 bases and J dropped 4 bases, with 8 bases sitting between them. The germline CDR1 and CDR2 sequences are SGHRS and YFSETQ. Written as DNA, the CDR3 is TGCGCCAGCAGCTTGGGGACGGGTAATCAGCCCCAGCATTTT. Its translation: CASSLGTGNQPQHF.

Worth noting for this clone: Other DNA sequences in this specimen translate into the identical CDR3. The V and J genes are TRBV11-3 and TRBJ2-2; D perhaps matches TRBD2 (6 bases). V was pared by 5 bases and J by 0 bases, with 10 bases between. CDR1 is SGHNT, CDR2 YENEEA, per germline. The CDR3 extends over 15 amino acids. The CDR3 loop reads CASSPRGANTGELFF. The CDR3 DNA follows: TGTGCCAGCAGCCCACGCGGGGCGAACACCGGGGAGCTGTTTTTT.

The chain joins TRBV10-3 to TRBJ2-7; no clear D. Trimming stripped 3 bases from V and 3 bases from J, with 18 bases between. Germline V gene data show CDR1 as ENHRY and CDR2 as SYGVKD. The CDR3 sequence is 16 residues long. The CDR3 is CAISDVTFNKFYEQYF. CDR3 sequence (DNA): TGTGCCATCAGTGATGTGACATTCAACAAATTCTACGAGCAGTACTTC.

The rearrangement uses TRBV5-1 and TRBJ1-1, with D possibly TRBD1 on 6 matching bases. CDR1 and CDR2 (germline): SGHRS, YFSETQ. Trimming left V 4 bases short and J 1 base short, with 11 bases between. The CDR3 has 14 amino acids. This CDR3 is CASSRTAPNTEAFF. The CDR3 nucleotides are TGCGCCAGCAGCAGGACAGCGCCGAACACTGAAGCTTTCTTT.

About this clone itself: Other DNA sequences in this specimen translate into the identical CDR3. V is TRBV5-1 and J is TRBJ2-5; D remains ambiguous. This CDR3 has 13 residues. The germline V and J ends were trimmed by 0 bases and 0 bases, with 3 bases remaining between them. From germline, CDR1 is SGHRS and CDR2 YFSETQ. The DNA of the CDR3 is TGCGCCAGCAGCTTGGGTAACCAAGAGACCCAGTACTTC. Amino acids: CASSLGNQETQYF.

The J gene is TRBJ2-1, the V gene TRBV6-6; D not certain. Trimming took 2 bases from V and 5 from J, leaving 10 bases between them. Germline-derived CDR1 and CDR2 are MNHNY and SVGAGI (reference sequence). CDR3 length: 14 residues. CDR3 loop: CASSYERTHNEQFF. As DNA, the CDR3 is TGTGCCAGCAGTTACGAGCGAACACACAATGAGCAGTTCTTC.

This chain's CDR3 is CASSSRTPGLAAEQFF. The CDR3, as DNA: TGTGCCAGCAGCTCCCGAACTCCGGGACTAGCAGCTGAGCAGTTCTTC. J is TRBJ2-1 and V is TRBV11-3, with TRBD2 matching over 9 bases. The trim removed 4 bases at V and 9 bases at J, leaving 13 bases unmatched. Germline assignment: CDR1 SGHNT and CDR2 YENEEA. This CDR3 region has 16 residues.

The chain uses TRBV5-1 and TRBJ2-2, with a weak D call TRBD1 (5 bases). V was cut by 0 bases and J by 1 base, with 7 bases left in between. In germline, CDR1 is SGHRS, CDR2 YFSETQ. The CDR3 is made up of 15 amino acids. The CDR3 nucleotides are TGCGCCAGCAGCTTGGCCAGGGAGAACACCGGGGAGCTGTTTTTT. This translates into CASSLARENTGELFF.

The chain combines TRBV5-1 with TRBJ2-3, with TRBD2 matching 9 bases. Germline V lookup: CDR1 SGHRS, CDR2 YFSETQ. CDR3 length equals 15 residues. With V trimmed by 4 bases and J by 5 bases, 8 bases remained unmatched. Here the CDR3 DNA reads TGCGCCAGCAGCAGGGCGGGGGGGCTCGGAGATACGCAGTATTTT. It is translated as CASSRAGGLGDTQYF.